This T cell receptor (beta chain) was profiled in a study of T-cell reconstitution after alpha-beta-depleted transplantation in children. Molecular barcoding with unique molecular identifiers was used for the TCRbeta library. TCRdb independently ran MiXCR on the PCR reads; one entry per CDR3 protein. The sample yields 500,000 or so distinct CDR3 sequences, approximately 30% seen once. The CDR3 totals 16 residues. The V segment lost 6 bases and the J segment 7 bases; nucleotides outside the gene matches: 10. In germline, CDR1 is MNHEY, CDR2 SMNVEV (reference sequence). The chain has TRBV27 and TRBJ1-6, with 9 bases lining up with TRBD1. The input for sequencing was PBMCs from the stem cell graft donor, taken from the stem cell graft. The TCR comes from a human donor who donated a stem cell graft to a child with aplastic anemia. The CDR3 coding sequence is TGTGCCAGCAGCTCCCTTAAGGACAGGGGAAATTCACCCCTCCACTTT. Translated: CASSSLKDRGNSPLHF.